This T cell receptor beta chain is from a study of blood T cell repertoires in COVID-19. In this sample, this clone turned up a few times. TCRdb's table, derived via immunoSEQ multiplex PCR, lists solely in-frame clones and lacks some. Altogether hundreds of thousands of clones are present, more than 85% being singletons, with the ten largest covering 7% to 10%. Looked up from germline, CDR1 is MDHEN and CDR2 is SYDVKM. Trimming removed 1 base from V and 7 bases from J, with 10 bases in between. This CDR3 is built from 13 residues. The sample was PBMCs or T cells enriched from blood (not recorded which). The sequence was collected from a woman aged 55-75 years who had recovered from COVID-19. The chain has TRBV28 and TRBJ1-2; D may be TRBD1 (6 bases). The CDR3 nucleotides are TGTGCCAGCAGTTTATCGGACAGAGGTGGCTACACCTTC. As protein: CASSLSDRGGYTF.